This TCR beta chain was sequenced for a study of chemoradiotherapy in HPV16-positive cancers. The wider study: A couple of HPV16-positive patients' cells yielded candidate HPV-specific clones and common motifs.

This clone was seen a handful of times. Its antigen is unknown. Findings of the study overall: HPV-responsive T-cell expansion during chemoradiotherapy was linked to improved recurrence-free survival in HPV16-positive patients.

The protocol was immunoSEQ multiplex PCR, while the TCRdb copy is restricted to in-frame clones and leaves out a portion. The table shows roughly 5,200 clones, with 60% to 85% occurring only once. This specimen was collected from a patient who underwent chemoradiotherapy. The origin of this receptor is a human donor with HPV-associated anogenital cancer.

The CDR3 DNA sequence: TGTGCCAGCTCTCCCGGCGGGAACACCGGGGAGCTGTTTTTT. This sequence encodes CASSPGGNTGELFF. J is TRBJ2-2 and V is TRBV18; the D is unclear. The CDR3 covers 14 residues. Trimming removed 6 bases at V and 1 base at J, with 9 bases between. The germline CDR1 and CDR2 sequences are KGHSH and LQKENI.